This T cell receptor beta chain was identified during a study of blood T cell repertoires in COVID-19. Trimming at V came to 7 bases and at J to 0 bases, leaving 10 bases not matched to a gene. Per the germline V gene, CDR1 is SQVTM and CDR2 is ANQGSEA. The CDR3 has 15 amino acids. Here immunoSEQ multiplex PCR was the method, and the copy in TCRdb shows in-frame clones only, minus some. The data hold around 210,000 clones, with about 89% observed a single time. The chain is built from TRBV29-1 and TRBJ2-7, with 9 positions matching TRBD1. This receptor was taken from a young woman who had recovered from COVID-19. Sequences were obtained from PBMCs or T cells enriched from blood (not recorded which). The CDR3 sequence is CSGKDRGGPSYEQYF. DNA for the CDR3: TGCAGCGGAAAGGACAGGGGAGGTCCCTCCTACGAGCAGTACTTC.